This is a list of T cell receptor beta chains from one sample in a study of shared clonotypes between healthy human individuals. TCRdb keeps only in-frame clones here, not all; method: immunoSEQ multiplex PCR. The sample comprises some 1,900,000 clones, about 95% of which are singletons, and 1.2% rests with the top ten. The specimen sequenced was naive CD8+ T cells sorted from blood. The receptors derive from a young man in good health. Each CDR3 is given with its conserved first and last residue. D genes are given only for firm matches. The listing skips clone size in some rows; elsewhere it reads once, few, many or a size class.

D	size	V	J	CDR3	DNA
TRBD2	once	TRBV4-3	TRBJ2-3	CASSQIASGKYGGTQYF	TGCGCCAGCAGCCAAATAGCCAGCGGGAAGTATGGAGGTACGCAGTATTTT
-	-	TRBV5-4	TRBJ2-7	CASSLEGGIGAYEQYF	TGTGCCAGCAGCTTGGAGGGGGGAATAGGGGCCTACGAGCAGTACTTC
-	-	TRBV11-2	TRBJ2-7	CASSLERDYEQYF	TGTGCCAGCAGCTTAGAACGGGATTACGAGCAGTACTTC
TRBD1	-	TRBV13	TRBJ1-2	CASSPDRDERYGYTF	TGTGCCAGCAGCCCGGACAGGGACGAACGCTATGGCTACACCTTC
-	-	TRBV9	TRBJ1-4	CASSVGDATNEKLFF	TGTGCCAGCAGCGTAGGAGATGCAACTAATGAAAAACTGTTTTTT
-	few	TRBV5-1	TRBJ1-1	CASSFGGTEAFF	TGCGCCAGCAGCTTCGGGGGAACTGAAGCTTTCTTT
TRBD1	-	TRBV15	TRBJ1-1	CATSRSGGGRFGDTEAFF	TGTGCCACCAGCAGATCAGGGGGCGGGAGATTTGGTGACACTGAAGCTTTCTTT
TRBD1	-	TRBV2	TRBJ2-3	CASSDLTGADTQYF	TGTGCCAGCAGTGATTTAACAGGGGCGGATACGCAGTATTTT
-	-	TRBV5-1	TRBJ2-2	CASSSPGGVDTGELFF	TGCGCCAGCAGCTCGCCGGGGGGCGTGGACACCGGGGAGCTGTTTTTT
TRBD2	-	TRBV28	TRBJ2-3	CASRWTSGLPTTSTDTQYF	TGTGCCAGCAGGTGGACTAGCGGACTACCAACCACTAGCACAGATACGCAGTATTTT
TRBD1	-	TRBV29-1	TRBJ2-7	CSVEDSGQEQYF	TGCAGCGTTGAAGATTCGGGACAGGAACAGTACTTC
TRBD1	-	TRBV9	TRBJ2-1	CASSGTGSYNEQFF	TGTGCCAGCAGCGGGACAGGCTCCTACAATGAGCAGTTCTTC
-	-	TRBV27	TRBJ1-4	CASSTRGNEKLFF	TGTGCCAGCAGTACTAGGGGTAATGAAAAACTGTTTTTT
TRBD2	-	TRBV2	TRBJ2-3	CASSVSGGHTDTQYF	TGTGCCAGCAGTGTATCGGGGGGGCACACAGATACGCAGTATTTT
TRBD1	-	TRBV27	TRBJ1-2	CASSFGQGVGGYTF	TGTGCCAGCAGTTTTGGACAGGGAGTCGGTGGCTACACCTTC
TRBD1	-	TRBV7-9	TRBJ2-1	CASSYRDRGSNEQFF	TGTGCCAGCAGCTACCGGGACAGGGGATCCAATGAGCAGTTCTTC
-	-	TRBV7-9	TRBJ2-1	CASSDGYTYNEQFF	TGTGCCAGCAGCGATGGATACACCTACAATGAGCAGTTCTTC
-	-	TRBV2	TRBJ2-3	CASSEARRDTDTQYF	TGTGCCAGCAGTGAAGCGCGGAGAGACACAGATACGCAGTATTTT
-	-	TRBV19	TRBJ2-7	CASSFSAGLYEQYF	TGTGCCAGTAGTTTCAGTGCGGGTCTTTACGAGCAGTACTTC
-	-	TRBV4-1	TRBJ1-4	CASSDSRGDPTEKLFF	TGCGCCAGCAGCGACAGTCGGGGGGATCCGACTGAAAAACTGTTTTTT
TRBD2	-	TRBV5-4	TRBJ2-5	CASSSERLAGGPYETQYF	TGTGCCAGCAGCTCTGAGCGACTAGCGGGAGGGCCATATGAGACCCAGTACTTC
-	-	TRBV4-1	TRBJ1-2	CASSSLGGGADYGYTF	TGCGCCAGCAGCTCACTCGGCGGAGGGGCCGACTATGGCTACACCTTC
TRBD1	-	TRBV5-8	TRBJ1-6	CASSEGQGSNSPLHF	TGTGCCAGCAGCGAGGGACAGGGGAGTAATTCACCCCTCCACTTT
-	-	TRBV28	TRBJ1-2	CASSTYKERGYGYTF	TGTGCCAGCAGTACTTACAAGGAGAGAGGGTATGGCTACACCTTC